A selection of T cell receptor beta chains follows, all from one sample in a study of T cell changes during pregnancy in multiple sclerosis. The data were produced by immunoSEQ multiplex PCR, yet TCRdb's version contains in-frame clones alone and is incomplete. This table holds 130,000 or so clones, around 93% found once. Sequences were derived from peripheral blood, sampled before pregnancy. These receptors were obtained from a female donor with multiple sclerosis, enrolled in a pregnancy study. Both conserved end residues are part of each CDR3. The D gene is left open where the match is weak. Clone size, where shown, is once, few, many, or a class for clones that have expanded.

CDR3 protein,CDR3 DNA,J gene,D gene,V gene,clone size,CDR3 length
CASSYRGRTNEKLFF,TGTGCCAGCAGTTACAGGGGGCGAACTAATGAAAAACTGTTTTTT,TRBJ1-4,TRBD1,TRBV27,.,15
CASSPELAGGGIEQFF,TGTGCCAGCAGCCCAGAACTAGCGGGAGGGGGGATTGAGCAGTTCTTC,TRBJ2-1,TRBD2,TRBV5-4,.,16
CASKGTVSTGELFF,TGTGCCTCAAAGGGGACAGTCTCCACCGGGGAGCTGTTTTTT,TRBJ2-2,TRBD1,TRBV10-3,.,14
CASSIVPGVEAFF,TGTGCCAGTAGTATAGTACCGGGGGTTGAAGCTTTCTTT,TRBJ1-1,.,TRBV19,.,13
CASTLPGGTGNTGELFF,TGTGCCAGCACCCTCCCCGGGGGGACAGGGAACACCGGGGAGCTGTTTTTT,TRBJ2-2,.,TRBV28,once,17
CACRTVSGNTIYF,TGTGCCTGCCGGACAGTCTCTGGAAACACCATATATTTT,TRBJ1-3,.,TRBV30,.,13
CASSRDRGMNTEAFF,TGTGCCAGCAGCCGGGACAGGGGGATGAACACTGAAGCTTTCTTT,TRBJ1-1,TRBD1,TRBV11-2,once,15
CAISETRTSGTSTDTQYF,TGTGCCATCAGTGAGACTCGAACTAGCGGAACTAGCACAGATACGCAGTATTTT,TRBJ2-3,TRBD2,TRBV10-3,.,18
CASSLQGSNEKLFF,TGTGCCAGCAGCTTACAGGGGTCTAATGAAAAACTGTTTTTT,TRBJ1-4,.,TRBV7-2,.,14
CASSLSNRAYEQYF,TGTGCCAGCAGTTTAAGTAACAGAGCCTACGAGCAGTACTTC,TRBJ2-7,.,TRBV28,few,14
CASSEAPGGYGYTF,TGTGCCAGCAGTGAAGCGCCGGGGGGCTATGGCTACACCTTC,TRBJ1-2,.,TRBV2,.,14
CASQTGAPGNTIYF,TGCGCCAGCCAGACAGGTGCCCCTGGAAACACCATATATTTT,TRBJ1-3,.,TRBV5-1,.,14
CASSEVGGGMVARTEAFF,TGTGCCAGCAGTGAAGTCGGGGGGGGGATGGTTGCGAGGACTGAAGCTTTCTTT,TRBJ1-1,.,TRBV6-1,.,18
CASSVGPGRADGYTF,TGTGCCAGCAGCGTGGGCCCCGGCAGGGCAGATGGCTACACCTTC,TRBJ1-2,.,TRBV5-6,.,15
CSVPGTSGEQFF,TGCAGCGTACCCGGGACTAGCGGCGAGCAGTTCTTC,TRBJ2-1,TRBD2,TRBV29-1,.,12
CASSGGLAENTGELFF,TGTGCCAGCAGCGGGGGACTAGCCGAGAACACCGGGGAGCTGTTTTTT,TRBJ2-2,TRBD2,TRBV9,.,16
CASRLTGAYGYTF,TGTGCCAGCAGATTAACAGGGGCCTATGGCTACACCTTC,TRBJ1-2,TRBD1,TRBV27,once,13
CASSYVNEAFF,TGTGCCAGCAGTTACGTCAATGAAGCTTTCTTT,TRBJ1-1,.,TRBV6-6,.,11
CASSKPDKNTEAFF,TGCGCCAGCAGCAAACCGGACAAAAACACTGAAGCTTTCTTT,TRBJ1-1,.,TRBV5-1,.,14
CASSPGLVEDTQYF,TGTGCCAGCTCACCGGGACTAGTAGAAGATACGCAGTATTTT,TRBJ2-3,TRBD2,TRBV18,.,14
CASSSQADTEAFF,TGTGCCAGCAGCTCACAGGCAGACACTGAAGCTTTCTTT,TRBJ1-1,.,TRBV7-9,.,13
CASSAEPRTENTEAFF,TGTGCCAGTAGTGCGGAGCCTCGGACAGAGAACACTGAAGCTTTCTTT,TRBJ1-1,.,TRBV19,.,16
CASSANPPTGHYGYTF,TGTGCCAGTAGTGCAAATCCCCCCACAGGGCACTATGGCTACACCTTC,TRBJ1-2,.,TRBV19,once,16
CASSLLSGGNSNYGYTF,TGTGCCAGCAGCTTATTAAGCGGAGGAAATTCTAACTATGGCTACACCTTC,TRBJ1-2,.,TRBV5-4,.,17
CAWNRGEEQFF,TGTGCCTGGAACAGGGGAGAAGAGCAGTTCTTC,TRBJ2-1,TRBD1,TRBV30,.,11
CASSQGRNQGARNGYTF,TGCGCCAGCAGCCAAGGTCGGAATCAGGGGGCGCGGAATGGCTACACCTTC,TRBJ1-2,TRBD1,TRBV4-1,.,17
CASSPTAGETDTQYF,TGTGCCAGCAGCCCAACAGCGGGGGAAACAGATACGCAGTATTTT,TRBJ2-3,TRBD2,TRBV7-8,.,15
CASSTGQGVAKNIQYF,TGTGCCAGTAGTACCGGACAGGGAGTGGCCAAAAACATTCAGTACTTC,TRBJ2-4,TRBD1,TRBV19,.,16
CASSYGQAGIGELFF,TGTGCCAGTAGTTATGGTCAAGCGGGAATCGGGGAGCTGTTTTTT,TRBJ2-2,TRBD2,TRBV19,once,15
CASRLTGESYEQYF,TGTGCCAGCAGGCTTACAGGGGAATCTTACGAGCAGTACTTC,TRBJ2-7,TRBD1,TRBV28,.,14
CASSENREGAFF,TGTGCCAGCAGTGAAAACAGGGAGGGAGCTTTCTTT,TRBJ1-1,.,TRBV2,.,12
CAWRRGGAGYGYTF,TGTGCCTGGAGGCGTGGGGGGGCTGGCTATGGCTACACCTTC,TRBJ1-2,.,TRBV30,.,14
CASSPGQGKGANVLTF,TGTGCCAGCAGCCCGGGACAGGGTAAAGGGGCCAACGTCCTGACTTTC,TRBJ2-6,TRBD1,TRBV2,.,16
CASSWGQGSTDTQYF,TGCGCCAGCAGCTGGGGACAGGGAAGCACAGATACGCAGTATTTT,TRBJ2-3,TRBD1,TRBV5-1,.,15
CASSLPPGRGTEAFF,TGTGCCAGCAGTCTCCCTCCCGGGAGGGGCACTGAAGCTTTCTTT,TRBJ1-1,.,TRBV27,few,15
CASSGDSPKAFF,TGTGCCAGCAGTGGGGACAGCCCGAAAGCTTTCTTT,TRBJ1-1,TRBD1,TRBV2,.,12
CSVRTGGNTEAFF,TGCAGCGTTCGGACAGGGGGTAACACTGAAGCTTTCTTT,TRBJ1-1,TRBD1,TRBV29-1,.,13
CASRGRTSYTF,TGTGCCAGCAGGGGCAGAACCTCCTACACCTTC,TRBJ1-2,.,TRBV6-1,once,11
CSVVLADEQYF,TGCAGCGTTGTACTCGCGGACGAGCAGTACTTC,TRBJ2-7,.,TRBV29-1,.,11
CASSLGQENTEAFF,TGTGCCAGCAGCTTAGGACAGGAGAACACTGAAGCTTTCTTT,TRBJ1-1,.,TRBV7-9,.,14
CASSVGQGNGYTF,TGTGCCAGCAGCGTAGGGCAGGGGAACGGCTACACCTTC,TRBJ1-2,.,TRBV9,.,13